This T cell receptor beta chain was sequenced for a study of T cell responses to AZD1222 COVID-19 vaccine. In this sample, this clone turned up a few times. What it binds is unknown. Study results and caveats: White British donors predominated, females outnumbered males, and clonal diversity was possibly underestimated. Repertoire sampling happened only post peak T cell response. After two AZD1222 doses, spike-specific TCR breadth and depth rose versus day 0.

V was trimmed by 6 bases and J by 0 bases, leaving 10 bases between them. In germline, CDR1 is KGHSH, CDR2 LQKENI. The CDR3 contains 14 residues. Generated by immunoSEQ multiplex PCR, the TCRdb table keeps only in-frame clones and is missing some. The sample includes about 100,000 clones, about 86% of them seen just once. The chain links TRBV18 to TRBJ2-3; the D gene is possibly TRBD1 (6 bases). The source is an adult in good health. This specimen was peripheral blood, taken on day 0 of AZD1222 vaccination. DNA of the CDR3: TGTGCCAGCTCGTACAGGGTTAGCACAGATACGCAGTATTTT. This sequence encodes CASSYRVSTDTQYF.